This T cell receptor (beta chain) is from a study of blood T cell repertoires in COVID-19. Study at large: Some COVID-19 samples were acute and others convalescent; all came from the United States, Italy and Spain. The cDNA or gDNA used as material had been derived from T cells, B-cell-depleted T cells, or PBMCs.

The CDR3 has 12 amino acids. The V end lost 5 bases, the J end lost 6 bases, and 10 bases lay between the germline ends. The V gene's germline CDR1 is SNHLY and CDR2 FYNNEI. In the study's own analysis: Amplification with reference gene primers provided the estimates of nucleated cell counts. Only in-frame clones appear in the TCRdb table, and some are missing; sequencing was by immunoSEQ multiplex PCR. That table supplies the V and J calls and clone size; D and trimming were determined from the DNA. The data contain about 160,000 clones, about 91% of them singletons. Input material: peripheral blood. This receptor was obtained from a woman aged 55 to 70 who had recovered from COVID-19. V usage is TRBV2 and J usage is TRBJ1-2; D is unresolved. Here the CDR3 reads CASSLWEDGYTF. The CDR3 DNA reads TGTGCCAGCAGTCTATGGGAGGATGGCTACACCTTC.